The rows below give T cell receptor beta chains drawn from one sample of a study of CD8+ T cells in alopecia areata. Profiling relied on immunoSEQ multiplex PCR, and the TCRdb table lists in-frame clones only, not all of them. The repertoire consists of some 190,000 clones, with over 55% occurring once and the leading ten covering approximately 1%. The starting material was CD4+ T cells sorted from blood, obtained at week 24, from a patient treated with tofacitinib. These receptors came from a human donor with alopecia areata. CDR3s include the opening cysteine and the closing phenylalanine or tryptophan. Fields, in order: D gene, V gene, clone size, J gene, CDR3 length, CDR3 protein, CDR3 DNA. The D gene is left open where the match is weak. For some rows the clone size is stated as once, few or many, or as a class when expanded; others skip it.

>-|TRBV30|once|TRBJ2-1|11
CAWRYDNEQFF
TGTGCCTGGAGGTACGACAATGAGCAGTTCTTC
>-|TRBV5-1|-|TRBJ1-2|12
CASSESNYGYTF
TGCGCCAGCAGCGAAAGTAACTATGGCTACACCTTC
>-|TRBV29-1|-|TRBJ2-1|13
CSVGHAARNEQFF
TGCAGCGTTGGACACGCTGCGCGCAATGAGCAGTTCTTC
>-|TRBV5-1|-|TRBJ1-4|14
CASSSERGNEKLFF
TGCGCCAGCAGCTCGGAGCGCGGTAATGAAAAACTGTTTTTT
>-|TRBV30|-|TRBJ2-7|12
CAWSRGDIEQYF
TGTGCCTGGAGCCGGGGAGATATCGAGCAGTACTTC
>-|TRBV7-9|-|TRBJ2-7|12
CASSFTSYEQYF
TGTGCCAGCAGCTTTACGTCCTACGAGCAGTACTTC
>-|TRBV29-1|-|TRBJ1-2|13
CSVDLGRNYGYTF
TGCAGCGTTGACTTGGGCAGAAACTATGGCTACACCTTC
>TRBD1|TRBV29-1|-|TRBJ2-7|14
CSAKETGGNGEQYF
TGCAGCGCAAAAGAGACAGGGGGGAATGGCGAGCAGTACTTC
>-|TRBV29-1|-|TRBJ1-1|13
CSVEPYRDTEAFF
TGCAGCGTTGAACCCTACCGGGACACTGAAGCTTTCTTT
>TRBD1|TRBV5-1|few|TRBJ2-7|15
CASSSPGTAPYEQYF
TGCGCCAGCAGCTCCCCCGGGACAGCACCCTACGAGCAGTACTTC
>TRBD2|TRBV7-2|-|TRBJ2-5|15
CASTGMLGGSETQYF
TGTGCCAGCACCGGCATGTTGGGAGGGTCAGAGACCCAGTACTTC
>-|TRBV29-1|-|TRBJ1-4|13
CSVDGRGDEKLFF
TGCAGCGTTGATGGCAGGGGCGATGAAAAACTGTTTTTT
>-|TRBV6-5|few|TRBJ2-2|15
CASSYSTGFTGELFF
TGTGCCAGCAGTTACTCGACGGGATTCACCGGGGAGCTGTTTTTT
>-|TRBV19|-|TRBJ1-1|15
CASSDPGERNTEAFF
TGTGCCAGTAGCGATCCAGGGGAGAGGAACACTGAAGCTTTCTTT
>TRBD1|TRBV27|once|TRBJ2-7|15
CASSSQGARGYEQYF
TGTGCCAGCAGTTCGCAGGGGGCGCGTGGGTACGAGCAGTACTTC
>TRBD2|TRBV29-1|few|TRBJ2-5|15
CSVDGRGGYGETQYF
TGCAGCGTTGATGGTCGGGGGGGCTATGGAGAGACCCAGTACTTC
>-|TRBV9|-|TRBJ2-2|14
CASSVGPNTGELFF
TGTGCCAGCAGCGTCGGGCCGAACACCGGGGAGCTGTTTTTT